This TCR beta chain was profiled in a study of T cell clonotyping in hematopoietic cell transplantation (dated by TCRdb to the early 2020s). Some background on the complete study: In the study, 135 blood samples were gathered from approximately 33 consecutive transplant recipients and their related donors. Recruitment of patients was conducted between late 2015 and January 2017, and follow-up was continued until late 2020 or death. Beyond this particular receptor, the publication reports: Broader posttransplant TCR repertoire diversity was predicted by donor and pretransplant recipient Inverse Simpson Index values. Overlap with donor repertoires was found for only a small fraction of recipient repertoires, with over 95% found to appear de novo at the given depth. The sample size was limited, and because cells were not sorted, the contributions of CD4 and CD8 repertoires could not be separated. After transplant, TCR diversity in recipients dropped, and pathologically expanded clonotypes climbed progressively between day 30 and day 180.

With the immunoSEQ assay, which is a bias-controlled multiplex PCR relying on V- and J-specific primers, TCR beta CDR3 regions were amplified from genomic DNA. A proprietary barcode and Illumina adapter sequences were added to the CDR3 amplicons in a second PCR step. An Illumina MiSeq instrument was used to sequence the CDR3 libraries. The authors' analysis ran thus. immunoSEQ Analyzer 3.0 was used for export and quality control, with R Bioconductor and Immunarch used for downstream analyses. Only productive rearrangements in the normalized downsampled data set went into calculating the repertoire metrics. In the normalized cohort, a clonotype counted as pathologically expanded if the clonotype was larger than 5 templates. The Inverse Simpson Index was used to measure repertoire diversity. CMV-specificity analyses were carried out on the non-normalized data set to capture all clonotypes. The source is immuneACCESS, and TCRdb retained only in-frame sequences with V and J called. Part of the clones is not carried over; for the studies checked, unresolved V genes explain less than half of this, and the remainder is unexplained. The DNA gave D and trimming, while V, J and clone size come from that table. In all, the sample holds about 1,000 clones, and around 92% of those were seen once. Of the sample, 3.8% falls within the top ten clones.

The CDR3 runs 12 amino acids, cysteine and phenylalanine included. Only the CDR3 DNA stays, 36 bases, in frame from base 1. V is pared back by 0 bases and J by 4 bases, with 4 bases lying between the germline termini. Looking up the germline V gene yields CDR1 SNHLY and CDR2 FYNNEI. The sample's time point, from its label and the paper: 180 days after allo-HCT. Recipient blood was collected about 28 days before transplant and at days 30, 100 and 180 after transplant. Nuclei Lysis Solution was used to extract genomic DNA from fresh or cryopreserved unfractionated peripheral blood mononuclear cells. Of note for this clone: Its antigen target is currently unknown. Base qualities are missing; no much larger clone stands one base away.

The source of this sequence is a male patient aged 50 or older who had an allogeneic stem cell transplant from a related donor, so T cells may come from the graft donor. Some clones in this sample may be carry-over from other donors' samples. Here the chain combines TRBV2 and TRBJ2-7; the D gene cannot be resolved reliably. The sequencing here drew on PBMCs, taken 180 days after allogeneic stem cell transplant. Here the CDR3 is given as CASSEAVYEQYF. The bases are TGTGCCAGCAGTGAAGCAGTGTACGAGCAGTACTTC. Extended through the reference TRBV2 and TRBJ2-7 proteins, this CDR3 yields the full variable domain: EPEVTQTPSHQVTQMGQEVILRCVPISNHLYFYWYRQILGQKVEFLVSFYNNEISEKSEIFDDQFSVERPDGSNFTLKIRSTKLEDSAMYFCASSEAVYEQYFGPGTRLTVT.